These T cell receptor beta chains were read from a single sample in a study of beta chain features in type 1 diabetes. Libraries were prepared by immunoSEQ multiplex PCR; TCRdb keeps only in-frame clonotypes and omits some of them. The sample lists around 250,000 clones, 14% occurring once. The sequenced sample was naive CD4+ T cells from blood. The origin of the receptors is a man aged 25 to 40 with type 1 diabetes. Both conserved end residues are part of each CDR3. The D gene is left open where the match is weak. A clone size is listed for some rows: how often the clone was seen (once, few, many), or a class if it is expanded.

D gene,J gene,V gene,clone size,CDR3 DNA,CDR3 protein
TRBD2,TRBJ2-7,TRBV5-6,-,TGTGCCAGCAGCTTACTAGCGAGTTACTACGAGCAGTACTTC,CASSLLASYYEQYF
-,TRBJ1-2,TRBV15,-,TGTGCCACCAGCAGAGAGGCTCTAGGGGTTCGTGGCTACACCTTC,CATSREALGVRGYTF
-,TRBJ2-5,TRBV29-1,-,TGCAGCGACAGGGAGGGGGAGACCCAGTACTTC,CSDREGETQYF
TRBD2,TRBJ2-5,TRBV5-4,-,TGTGCCAGCAGCTTAGCGGGAGGGGATGAGACCCAGTACTTC,CASSLAGGDETQYF
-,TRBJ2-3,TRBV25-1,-,TGTGCCAGCAGTGAACAGGGGACGGATACGCAGTATTTT,CASSEQGTDTQYF
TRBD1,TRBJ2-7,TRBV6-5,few,TGTGCCAGCAGTTACTTAGGGGGCCCCGGGGAGCAGTACTTC,CASSYLGGPGEQYF
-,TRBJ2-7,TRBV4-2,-,TGTGCCAGCAGCCAGTTAGAATCGGGCGAGCAGTACTTC,CASSQLESGEQYF
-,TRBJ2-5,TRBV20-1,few,TGCAGTGCTAGGTTTGGAGGGACCCAGTACTTC,CSARFGGTQYF
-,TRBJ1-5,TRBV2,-,TGTGCCAGCAGCCTGGACTTCAATCAGCCCCAGCATTTT,CASSLDFNQPQHF
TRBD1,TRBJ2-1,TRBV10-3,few,TGTGCCATCAGTCCAGGGGGACAGCGTGCGGCTGAGCAGTTCTTC,CAISPGGQRAAEQFF
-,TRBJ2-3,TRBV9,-,TGTGCCAGCAGCGTGTTCAGGGGTGACCGCACAGATACGCAGTATTTT,CASSVFRGDRTDTQYF
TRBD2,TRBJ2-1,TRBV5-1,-,TGCGCCAGCAGCTCGCTAGCGGGCTCCTACAATGAGCAGTTCTTC,CASSSLAGSYNEQFF
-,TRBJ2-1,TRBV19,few,TGTGCCAGTAGTATAGAGGGAGCACCTTACAATGAGCAGTTCTTC,CASSIEGAPYNEQFF
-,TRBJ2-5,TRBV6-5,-,TGTGCCAGCAGTTACTCCGAGGGATCGTGGACCCAGTACTTC,CASSYSEGSWTQYF
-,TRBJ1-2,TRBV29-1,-,TGCAGCGTTGATTCCCAGGGGTACCATGGCTACACCTTC,CSVDSQGYHGYTF
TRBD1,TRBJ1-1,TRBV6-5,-,TGTGCCAGCACGTACCTGGGACAGGCGAACACTGAAGCTTTCTTT,CASTYLGQANTEAFF
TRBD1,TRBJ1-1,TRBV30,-,TGTGCCTGGAGTGTCACAGGGGGTAACACTGAAGCTTTCTTT,CAWSVTGGNTEAFF
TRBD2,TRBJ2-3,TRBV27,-,TGTGCCAGCAGTTTATTGGCTAGCGGGAGCACAGATACGCAGTATTTT,CASSLLASGSTDTQYF
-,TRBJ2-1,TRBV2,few,TGTGCCAGCAGCTTAGTCCTCTCCTACAATGAGCAGTTCTTC,CASSLVLSYNEQFF
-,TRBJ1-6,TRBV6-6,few,TGTGCCAGTAGTTACAGGGCAGGGGATAATTCACCCCTCCACTTT,CASSYRAGDNSPLHF
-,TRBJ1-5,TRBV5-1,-,TGCGCCAGCAGCCCCGGGGGGGGCAATCAGCCCCAGCATTTT,CASSPGGGNQPQHF
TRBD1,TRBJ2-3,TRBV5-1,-,TGCGCCAGCCGGGACAGTAGCACAGATACGCAGTATTTT,CASRDSSTDTQYF
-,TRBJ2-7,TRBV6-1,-,TGTGCCAGCAGTGGGGCAGGGCTCTACGAGCAGTACTTC,CASSGAGLYEQYF
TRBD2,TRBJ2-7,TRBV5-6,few,TGTGCCAGCAGCCGCAGGACTAGCGGGGACCGCGAGCAGTACTTC,CASSRRTSGDREQYF
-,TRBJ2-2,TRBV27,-,TGTGCCAGCGGGGGGAGGAACACCGGGGAGCTGTTTTTT,CASGGRNTGELFF
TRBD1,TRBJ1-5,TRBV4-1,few,TGCGCCAGCAGCCACTCGGACAGGGCAGGACAGCCCCAGCATTTT,CASSHSDRAGQPQHF
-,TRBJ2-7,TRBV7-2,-,TGTGCCAGCAGCCTCTTCCTCCTCTCCTACGAGCAGTACTTC,CASSLFLLSYEQYF
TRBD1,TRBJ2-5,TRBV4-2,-,TGTGCCAGCAGCCAAGATGGGACAGGTGAAGAGACCCAGTACTTC,CASSQDGTGEETQYF
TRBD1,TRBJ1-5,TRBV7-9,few,TGTGCCAGCAGTTACGCTACCGGGACAGATAGCAATCAGCCCCAGCATTTT,CASSYATGTDSNQPQHF
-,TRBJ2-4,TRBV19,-,TGTGCCAGTAGTATCGGCGGGCAAGCCAAAAACATTCAGTACTTC,CASSIGGQAKNIQYF
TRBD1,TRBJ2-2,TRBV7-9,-,TGTGCCAGCAGCTACCGGACAGGGAACACCGGGGAGCTGTTTTTT,CASSYRTGNTGELFF
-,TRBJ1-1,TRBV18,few,TGTGCCAGCTCACCAAGCCAGGGGAGGAACACTGAAGCTTTCTTT,CASSPSQGRNTEAFF
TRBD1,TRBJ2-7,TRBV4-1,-,TGCGCCAGCAGCCAGCCTCATGGCAGGGGGTTGCACGAGCAGTACTTC,CASSQPHGRGLHEQYF
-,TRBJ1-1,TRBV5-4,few,TGTGCCAGCAGCCCACCTTTGACAGGGAACACTGAAGCTTTCTTT,CASSPPLTGNTEAFF
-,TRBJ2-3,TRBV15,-,TGTGCCACCAGCAGAGAGCGGGGTGGCACAGATACGCAGTATTTT,CATSRERGGTDTQYF
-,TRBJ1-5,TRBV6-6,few,TGTGCCAGCAGGGGGCCCAATCAGCCCCAGCATTTT,CASRGPNQPQHF
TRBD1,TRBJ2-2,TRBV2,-,TGTGCCAGCAAGGGACAGGGGAACACCGGGGAGCTGTTTTTT,CASKGQGNTGELFF
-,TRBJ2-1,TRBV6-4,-,TGTGCCAGCAGTGATTCGGGTTTAGCATCTCAGCAGTTCTTC,CASSDSGLASQQFF
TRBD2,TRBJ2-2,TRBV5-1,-,TGCGCCAGCAGCTGGGGACTAGCCACCGGGGAGCTGTTTTTT,CASSWGLATGELFF
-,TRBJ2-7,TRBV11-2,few,TGTGCCAGCAGCTTAGAGAGGGTTTGGTACAGGGACCTTTACGAGCAGTACTTC,CASSLERVWYRDLYEQYF
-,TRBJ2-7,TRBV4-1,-,TGCGCCAGCAGCCAAGCTTCGGGCTACGAGCAGTACTTC,CASSQASGYEQYF
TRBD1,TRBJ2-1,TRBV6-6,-,TGTGCCAGCGGGGGGGACAGGGGATACAATGAGCAGTTCTTC,CASGGDRGYNEQFF
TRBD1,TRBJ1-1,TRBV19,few,TGTGCCAGTAGCGGACAGGAATACACTGAAGCTTTCTTT,CASSGQEYTEAFF
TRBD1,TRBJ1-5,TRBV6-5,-,TGTGCCAGCAGTCCCGGGACAGTTAGCAATCAGCCCCAGCATTTT,CASSPGTVSNQPQHF
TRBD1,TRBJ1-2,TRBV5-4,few,TGTGCCAGCAGCCTGGGGGGCCAGGGGGCTTACTATGGCTACACCTTC,CASSLGGQGAYYGYTF
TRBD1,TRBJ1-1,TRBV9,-,TGTGCCAGCAGCGAGACAGGGGTTGGCACTGAAGCTTTCTTT,CASSETGVGTEAFF
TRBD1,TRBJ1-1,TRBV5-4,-,TGTGCCAGCAGCAGGGACAGGTCCCCGAACACTGAAGCTTTCTTT,CASSRDRSPNTEAFF
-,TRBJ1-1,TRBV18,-,TGTGCCAGCTCACCACCGGGGAGCAGGAACACTGAAGCTTTCTTT,CASSPPGSRNTEAFF
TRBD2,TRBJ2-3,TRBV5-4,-,TGTGCCAGCAGCCTCGGACTAGCGGGGGGCCCAGATACGCAGTATTTT,CASSLGLAGGPDTQYF
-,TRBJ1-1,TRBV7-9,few,TGTGCCAGCAGCTTACGGGCAGCGGAGGTGGAAGCTTTCTTT,CASSLRAAEVEAFF